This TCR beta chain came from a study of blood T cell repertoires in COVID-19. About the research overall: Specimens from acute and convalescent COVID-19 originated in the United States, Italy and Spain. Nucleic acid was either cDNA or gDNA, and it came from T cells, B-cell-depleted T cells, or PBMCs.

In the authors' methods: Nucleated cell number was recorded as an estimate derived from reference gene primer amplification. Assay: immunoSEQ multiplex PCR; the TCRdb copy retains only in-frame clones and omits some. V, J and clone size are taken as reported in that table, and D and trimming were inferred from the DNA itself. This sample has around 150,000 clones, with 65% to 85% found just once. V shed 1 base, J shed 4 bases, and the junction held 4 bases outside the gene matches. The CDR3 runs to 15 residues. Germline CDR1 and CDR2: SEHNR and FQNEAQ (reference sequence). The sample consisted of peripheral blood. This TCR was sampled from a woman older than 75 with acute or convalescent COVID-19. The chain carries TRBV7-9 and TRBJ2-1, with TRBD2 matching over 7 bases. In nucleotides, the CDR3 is TGTGCCAGCAGCTTAGTTAGCGGGCGTTACAATGAGCAGTTCTTC. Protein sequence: CASSLVSGRYNEQFF. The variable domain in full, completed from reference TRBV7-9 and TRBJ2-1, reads DTGVSQNPRHKITKRGQNVTFRCDPISEHNRLYWYRQTLGQGPEFLTYFQNEAQLEKSRLLSDRFSAERPKGSFSTLEIQRTEQGDSAMYLCASSLVSGRYNEQFFGPGTRLTVL.